A single sample gave rise to the 2 T cell receptor beta chains below, sequenced in a study of Graves' ophthalmopathy and Graves' hyperthyroidism. Amplification of the TCR beta CDR3 regions used RNA transcripts (as template). First-round RT-PCR with HTBI primers preceded a second-round multiplex PCR. Via MiXCR, TCRdb re-called the multiplex PCR reads, giving one row per CDR3 protein. Of about 380,000 distinct CDR3 sequences listed, 15% are singletons. Sequencing input: peripheral blood. Every receptor here comes from a woman aged 18-29 years with stable Graves' hyperthyroidism.

V usage is TRBV20-1 and J usage is TRBJ1-2, with D unclear. The CDR3 extends over 15 amino acids. From germline, CDR1 is DFQATT and CDR2 SNEGSKA (reference sequence). V was shortened by 3 bases and J by 5 bases, with 19 bases between the two germline ends. The CDR3 DNA sequence: TGCAGTGCTAGTACTCGGACCAGCGAGGCTTATGGCTACACCTTC. It is translated as CSASTRTSEAYGYTF.

About this clonotype itself: With a much larger clone just one base away, this may be a read error. The V and J genes are TRBV6-4 and TRBJ1-1, with unresolved D. Germline-derived CDR1 and CDR2 are MRHNA and SNTAGT. The CDR3 runs 14 residues. CDR3 DNA: TGTGCCAGCAGTTACTCAGATTTGAACACTGAAGCTTTCTTT. Its protein product is CASSYSDLNTEAFF.